The clone carrying this T cell receptor beta chain appeared many times. These data are taken from a study of identical twins. TCRdb ran MiXCR on the 5' RACE reads and lists one entry per CDR3 protein. The sample yields 400,000 to 500,000 distinct CDR3 sequences, roughly an eighth seen once. CDR3 length: 10 amino acids. Germline CDR1 and CDR2: MNHEY and SVGEGT. The V and J ends lost 6 bases and 5 bases respectively, with 5 bases between them. The same sample was also studied in work on yellow fever vaccine responses in identical twins.

Sequenced sample: CD4+ T cells sorted from blood. The chain links TRBV6-2 or TRBV6-3 to TRBJ2-7; D remains unclear. This receptor was identified in a young woman in good health. The CDR3 region is CASRRNEQYF. Here the CDR3 DNA reads TGTGCCAGCAGACGCAACGAGCAGTACTTC.